This entry lists 29 T cell receptor beta chains sequenced from one sample in a study of T cells after yellow fever vaccination. MiXCR, run by TCRdb on the 5' RACE reads, gives a single entry per CDR3 protein. The data contain 300,000 to 350,000 distinct CDR3 sequences, around 3.9% of them singletons. This material consisted of PBMCs, taken 5 days after the yellow fever booster vaccination. These receptors came from a man younger than 35 who received the YFV17D yellow fever vaccine.

There are many counts of this clonotype. The gene calls are TRBV14 and TRBJ1-6; TRBD1 is a possible D gene (6 bases). Trimming removed 2 bases from V and 5 bases from J, with 16 bases in between. Germline V gene lookup returns CDR1 SGHDN and CDR2 FVKESK. CDR3 size: 17 residues. CDR3 bases: TGTGCCAGCAGCCAATCATACTTCAGGGGTAATAATTCACCCCTCCACTTT. Translation: CASSQSYFRGNNSPLHF.

The V gene is TRBV28, the J gene TRBJ2-4; no firm D call. The germline V and J ends were trimmed by 1 base and 8 bases, with 27 bases remaining between them. The CDR3 totals 19 residues. Germline CDR1 reads MDHEN; CDR2 reads SYDVKM. The CDR3 loop reads CASSLYLHSYPILLDIQYF. The CDR3 DNA follows: TGTGCCAGCAGTTTATACCTCCATTCGTACCCGATCCTCTTAGACATTCAGTACTTC.

In its sample, this clonotype was seen a few times. The rearrangement uses TRBV4-1 and TRBJ2-2; TRBD2 agrees at 7 bases. The trim removed 2 bases at V and 7 bases at J, leaving 10 bases unmatched. The CDR3 sequence is 16 residues long. Germline CDR1 is MGHRA and CDR2 is YSYEKL. The CDR3 is CASSQFSRGYGGELFF. CDR3 coding DNA: TGCGCCAGCAGCCAATTCTCGCGGGGGTACGGCGGGGAGCTGTTTTTT.

This clonotype was picked up a small number of times. The V call is TRBV6-2 or TRBV6-3, the J call TRBJ2-7; 7 positions agree with TRBD1. Germline CDR1 reads MNHEY; CDR2 reads SVGEGT. The CDR3 is 13 amino acids. The V segment lost 4 bases and the J segment 5 bases; nucleotides outside the gene matches: 5. The CDR3 sequence: CASSSSTGDEQYF. DNA for the CDR3: TGTGCCAGCAGTTCTTCAACAGGGGACGAGCAGTACTTC.

This clonotype was picked up a small number of times. The rearrangement joins TRBV7-2 to TRBJ2-1; the D gene is possibly TRBD2 (6 bases). CDR3 length: 15 amino acids. From germline, CDR1 is SGHTA and CDR2 FQGNSA. The V end was cut by 3 bases, the J end by 4 bases, with 13 bases between. CDR3: CASSFAAGKYNEQFF. In nucleotides, the CDR3 is TGTGCCAGCAGCTTTGCGGCGGGAAAATACAATGAGCAGTTCTTC.

This clonotype was detected ten times or more. The J gene is TRBJ2-7, the V gene TRBV20-1, with D maybe TRBD1 (6 bases). CDR3 size: 14 residues. CDR1 is DFQATT and CDR2 is SNEGSKA in the germline V gene (reference sequence). The V end lost 6 bases, the J end lost 5 bases, and 20 bases lay between the germline ends. The CDR3 DNA follows: TGCAGTGCCCCCAACAGGGACGGTGCCGACGAGCAGTACTTC. Protein: CSAPNRDGADEQYF.

A single count supports this clonotype. V gene TRBV5-1 combines with J gene TRBJ1-2, with D hard to call. With 3 bases removed from V and 4 bases from J, the gap between germline ends came to 19 bases. The CDR3 has 16 residues. Germline V gene sequence: CDR1 SGHRS, CDR2 YFSETQ. CDR3 region: CASSSYVAGGGYGYTF. CDR3 sequence (DNA): TGCGCCAGCAGCTCCTACGTAGCGGGAGGAGGCTATGGCTACACCTTC.

This clonotype was counted between two and nine times. The chain has TRBV7-9 and TRBJ2-2, with D hard to call. CDR1 and CDR2 (germline): SEHNR, FQNEAQ (reference sequence). Trimming stripped 5 bases from V and 5 bases from J, with 9 bases between. This CDR3 contains 13 residues. CDR3 in amino acids: CASSGDVTGELFF. In DNA form, the CDR3 reads TGTGCCAGCAGCGGGGATGTAACCGGGGAGCTGTTTTTT.

This clonotype was counted between two and nine times. The genes are TRBV4-2 and TRBJ1-5, with D possibly TRBD1 on 6 matching bases. V lost 1 base to trimming and J lost 2 bases, with 18 bases between them. The CDR3 consists of 18 residues. CDR1 and CDR2 from the germline V gene are LGHNA and YNFKEQ. The CDR3 reads CASSQAGRGAGGNQPQHF. The CDR3 DNA follows: TGTGCCAGCAGCCAAGCCGGCAGGGGCGCGGGTGGCAATCAGCCCCAGCATTTT.

The chain combines TRBV20-1 with TRBJ1-4; 9 bases line up with TRBD1. The V segment lost 5 bases and the J segment 8 bases; nucleotides outside the gene matches: 15. The germline V gene encodes CDR1 DFQATT and CDR2 SNEGSKA (reference sequence). This CDR3 spans 16 amino acids. The CDR3 bases are TGCAGTGCTCATCCGGGACAGGGCAGGGACGGGGAAAAACTGTTTTTT. It translates to CSAHPGQGRDGEKLFF.

This clonotype was counted a few times. The chain links TRBV7-6 to TRBJ1-1; possibly TRBD1 for D (5 bases). Trimming took 8 bases from V and 3 from J, leaving 13 bases between them. The CDR3 is made up of 13 amino acids. The germline gives CDR1 SGHVS, CDR2 FNYEAQ. Here the CDR3 DNA reads TGTGCCAGCCGCCGTATAGGGGACACTGAAGCTTTCTTT. Translation gives CASRRIGDTEAFF.

Ten or more counts support this clonotype. The chain has TRBV7-2 and TRBJ2-1; the match to TRBD2 covers 8 bases. V dropped 1 base and J dropped 4; count of bases not matched to a gene: 6. The length of the CDR3 is 16 residues. The germline gives CDR1 SGHTA, CDR2 FQGNSA. CDR3 in amino acids: CASSLGAGGHYNEQFF. For the CDR3, the DNA is TGTGCCAGCAGCTTAGGGGCGGGGGGACATTACAATGAGCAGTTCTTC.

This clonotype came up a few times. The CDR3 is CASSPTRAGEQYV. The CDR3 DNA sequence: TGTGCCAGCAGCCCCACTAGGGCGGGGGAGCAGTACGTC. The chain combines TRBV6-5 with TRBJ2-7, with a weak D call TRBD2 (6 bases). Trimming stripped 6 bases from V and 7 bases from J, with 16 bases between. This CDR3 region has 13 residues. In germline, CDR1 is MNHEY, CDR2 SVGAGI.

This clonotype was seen more than once but under ten times. The CDR3 sequence is CAISLYPNEQFF. CDR3 sequence (DNA): TGTGCCATCAGTCTTTATCCCAATGAGCAGTTCTTC. This sequence joins TRBV10-3 and TRBJ2-1; D not certain. CDR1 is ENHRY, CDR2 SYGVKD, per germline. CDR3 size: 12 residues. Between the trimmed V and J ends, which lost 5 bases and 6 bases, there was a span of 8 bases.

This clonotype was recorded many times. As DNA, the CDR3 is TGTGCCAGCAGTTACTCAGGGGGCACTGAAGCTTTCTTT. Protein sequence: CASSYSGGTEAFF. The V call is TRBV6-5, the J call TRBJ1-1; the D gene is possibly TRBD1 (6 bases). Deletions cut 0 bases from V and 4 bases from J, with 6 bases between. Germline loops: CDR1 MNHEY, CDR2 SVGAGI. The CDR3 is 13 amino acids.

This clonotype was counted only a few times. This sequence joins TRBV19 and TRBJ2-7, with D possibly TRBD2 on 5 matching bases. This CDR3 is built from 11 residues. Looked up from germline, CDR1 is LNHDA and CDR2 is SQIVND (reference sequence). Deletions cut 10 bases from V and 4 bases from J, with 11 bases between. CDR3 sequence: CATSRGYEQYF. The CDR3 bases are TGTGCCACCTCTCGGGGATACGAGCAGTACTTC.

This clonotype was counted at least ten times. The chain couples TRBV27 to TRBJ2-7; tentative D call: TRBD2 (5 bases). This CDR3 is 14 amino acids long. CDR1 and CDR2 (germline): MNHEY, SMNVEV (reference sequence). V was clipped by 5 bases and J by 5 bases, with 16 bases between them. This chain's CDR3 is CASSPNSGGHEQYF. CDR3 nucleotide sequence: TGTGCCAGCAGTCCCAACAGCGGAGGTCACGAGCAGTACTTC.

Ten or more counts support this clonotype. The rearrangement uses TRBV18 and TRBJ2-7, with a weak D call TRBD2 (5 bases). The V end lost 6 bases, the J end lost 3 bases, and 12 bases lay between the germline ends. The germline gives CDR1 KGHSH, CDR2 LQKENI. This CDR3 contains 13 residues. CDR3 protein: CASSPPGSYEQYV. The CDR3 DNA is TGTGCCAGCTCTCCTCCGGGGAGCTACGAGCAGTACGTC.

This clonotype was picked up many times. This chain connects TRBV6-6 to TRBJ2-1; 9 bases map to TRBD2. CDR1 and CDR2 from the germline V gene are MNHNY and SVGAGI (reference sequence). The CDR3 is made up of 14 amino acids. V was pared by 8 bases and J by 5 bases, with 7 bases of the junction left unmatched. In DNA form, the CDR3 reads TGTGCCAGCGGCAGACTAGCGGAGAACAATGAGCAGTTCTTC. It is translated as CASGRLAENNEQFF.

This clonotype was found a few times. The chain uses TRBV7-9 and TRBJ2-1; the D is unclear. V was pared by 1 base and J by 2 bases, with 9 bases between. Germline CDR1 SEHNR, CDR2 FQNEAQ (reference sequence). This CDR3 region has 15 residues. The DNA for the CDR3 is TGTGCCAGCAGCTTAGTACACCAACCCTACAATGAGCAGTTCTTC. Translated: CASSLVHQPYNEQFF.

This clonotype was seen at least ten times. The chain carries TRBV5-1 and TRBJ2-2, with TRBD1 identical over 11 bases. This CDR3 has 19 amino acids. Germline V lookup: CDR1 SGHRS, CDR2 YFSETQ. Trimming cost V 4 bases and J 4 bases; bases outside gene matches: 15. The CDR3 DNA sequence: TGCGCCAGCAGCCCTAACCCGGACAGGGGGCTAGGCGGCACCGGGGAGCTGTTTTTT. This translates into CASSPNPDRGLGGTGELFF.

This clonotype has a handful of counts. The chain uses TRBV6-6 and TRBJ1-6, with 11 nucleotides matching TRBD1. Trimming cost V 6 bases and J 12 bases; bases outside gene matches: 16. The CDR3 is made up of 17 amino acids. The germline gives CDR1 MNHNY, CDR2 SVGAGI (reference sequence). The chain's CDR3 is CASSPALGQGASRPLHF. The CDR3 nucleotides read TGTGCCAGCAGCCCCGCTCTTGGACAGGGGGCGAGTAGACCCCTCCACTTT.

The sample holds a few counts of this clonotype. V and J are TRBV5-6 and TRBJ1-1, with TRBD1 matching over 7 bases. V gave up 5 bases and J gave up 6 bases; unmatched junction bases: 7. In germline, CDR1 is SGHDT, CDR2 YYEEEE. This CDR3 spans 13 amino acids. The chain's CDR3 is CASSLTGVAEAFF. The CDR3 DNA follows: TGTGCCAGCAGTCTCACAGGGGTGGCTGAAGCTTTCTTT.

Concerning this clonotype itself: A clone one base away is much larger, so this may be a read error. The rearrangement links TRBV7-9 to TRBJ2-3; tentative D call: TRBD1 (6 bases). The CDR3 runs 14 residues. CDR1 and CDR2 (germline): SEHNR, FQNEAQ (reference sequence). The V end was cut by 3 bases, the J end by 2 bases, with 9 bases between. The CDR3 reads CASSFWTDTDTQYF. CDR3 DNA: TGTGCCAGCAGCTTTTGGACAGACACAGATACGCAGTATTTT. The full variable domain, with the rest looked up from reference TRBV7-9 and TRBJ2-3, is DTGVSQNPRHKITKRGQNVTFRCDPISEHNRLYWYRQTLGQGPEFLTYFQNEAQLEKSRLLSDRFSAERPKGSFSTLEIQRTEQGDSAMYLCASSFWTDTDTQYFGPGTRLTVL.

This clonotype was detected a few times. The chain links TRBV27 to TRBJ1-6, with a tentative D call TRBD1 (6 bases). V lost 11 bases to trimming and J lost 2 bases, with 10 bases between them. Per germline, CDR1 MNHEY and CDR2 SMNVEV (reference sequence). This CDR3 has 13 amino acids. The CDR3, as DNA: TGTGCCGCAGGGGACACCTATAATTCACCCCTCCACTTT. Its translation is CAAGDTYNSPLHF.

Many counts were recorded for this clonotype. V and J are TRBV5-1 and TRBJ2-5; possibly TRBD2 for D (7 bases). Deletions cut 4 bases from V and 5 bases from J, with 15 bases between. Germline CDR1 reads SGHRS; CDR2 reads YFSETQ. CDR3 length: 14 amino acids. CDR3 region: CASSPQGGAETQYF. The CDR3 DNA reads as TGCGCCAGCAGCCCCCAAGGGGGGGCCGAGACCCAGTACTTC.

This clonotype was picked up a small number of times. The chain employs TRBV7-2 and TRBJ1-1; D call uncertain. The germline V gene encodes CDR1 SGHTA and CDR2 FQGNSA. The CDR3 covers 14 residues. V gave up 6 bases and J gave up 5 bases, with 16 bases separating them. CDR3 DNA: TGTGCCAGCAGTCCAGGTCGGGGAAAGACTGAAGCTTTCTTT. Protein sequence: CASSPGRGKTEAFF.

The V gene is TRBV5-1, the J gene TRBJ2-7; D not resolved. Germline V lookup: CDR1 SGHRS, CDR2 YFSETQ. Trimming stripped 4 bases from V and 5 bases from J, with 13 bases between. CDR3 length: 13 residues. The CDR3 nucleotides read TGCGCCAGCAGCGTCGGGTCAGGCAACGAGCAGTACGTC. Amino acid sequence: CASSVGSGNEQYV.

The chain combines TRBV29-1 with TRBJ2-1; D unresolved. CDR1 and CDR2 from the germline V gene are SQVTM and ANQGSEA. CDR3 length equals 11 residues. Trimming stripped 7 bases from V and 9 bases from J, with 13 bases between. The CDR3 sequence is CSAQRVGEQFF. The CDR3 nucleotides read TGCAGCGCCCAGAGAGTGGGTGAGCAGTTCTTC.